These 2 T cell receptor beta chains came from one sample sequenced in a study of control samples from healthy donors and cancer patients. Produced via immunoSEQ multiplex PCR; TCRdb's table is partial and in-frame only. The table lists 170,000 or so clones, about nine tenths of them singletons. Sequencing was done on a sample of blood. The receptors shown here come from a woman between 35 and 50 years old in good health.

The V and J genes are TRBV7-9 and TRBJ1-1; D is possibly TRBD1 (6 bases). Germline CDR1 is SEHNR and CDR2 is FQNEAQ (reference sequence). V was cut by 8 bases and J by 4 bases, with 17 bases left in between. This CDR3 has 14 residues. CDR3 loop: CASGYGGLGTEAFF. The CDR3 nucleotides are TGTGCCAGCGGATATGGGGGGCTCGGCACTGAAGCTTTCTTT.

In this sample, this clone turned up once. The chain couples TRBV21-1 to TRBJ1-2. TRBV21-1 is a pseudogene segment. The CDR3 totals 9 residues. CDR3 DNA: TGTGCCAGCAGGGATGGCTACACCTTC. This codes for CASRDGYTF.